The sequence of this TCR beta chain was determined in a study of PD-L1 blockade in urothelial cancer. About the study: Starting around 2014, patients were given atezolizumab (1,200 mg intravenously every 3 weeks). The median number of T cells present in blood samples was around 150,000.

This clone has only one observation. The germline V gene encodes CDR1 SGHAT and CDR2 FQNNGV. The CDR3 has 16 residues. V was pared by 4 bases and J by 3 bases, with 15 bases between. Sequenced by immunoSEQ multiplex PCR; TCRdb stores in-frame clones only, minus some. The sample has some 40,000 clones, 82% seen once. V gene TRBV11-2 combines with J gene TRBJ2-2; D may be TRBD1 (6 bases). The sample here was PBMCs, taken around atezolizumab (anti-PD-L1) treatment. This receptor was taken from a man in his sixties with urothelial cancer. CDR3 coding DNA: TGTGCCAGCAGCTATACGCGAACAGGGCACACCGGGGAGCTGTTTTTT. As protein: CASSYTRTGHTGELFF. The full variable domain, its missing parts supplied by reference TRBV11-2 and TRBJ2-2, is EAGVAQSPRYKIIEKRQSVAFWCNPISGHATLYWYQQILGQGPKLLIQFQNNGVVDDSQLPKDRFSAERLKGVDSTLKIQPAKLEDSAVYLCASSYTRTGHTGELFFGEGSRLTVL.